What follows describes a single T cell receptor beta chain. This entry is derived from a study of T cell responses to AZD1222 COVID-19 vaccine. V lost 6 bases to trimming and J lost 2 bases; unmatched junction nucleotides: 6. Germline assignment: CDR1 SEHNR and CDR2 FQNEAQ (reference sequence). The CDR3 extends over 14 amino acids. Method: immunoSEQ multiplex PCR; TCRdb's copy keeps in-frame clones and lacks some. Altogether fewer than 200,000 clones are present, approximately 90% being singletons, with the ten largest covering roughly 0.98%. This receptor was obtained from an adult who received the AZD1222 COVID-19 vaccine. Sequenced material: peripheral blood, taken 28 days after the second AZD1222 dose. The genes are TRBV7-9 and TRBJ2-5, with TRBD2 matching over 7 bases. This chain's CDR3 is CASSTSGGQETQYF. The CDR3 nucleotides are TGTGCCAGCAGTACATCGGGGGGACAAGAGACCCAGTACTTC.